The 22 T cell receptor beta chains below were found in one sample sequenced in a study of T cell responses to AZD1222 COVID-19 vaccine. Clones were sequenced by immunoSEQ multiplex PCR, and TCRdb holds only the in-frame ones, with some missing. The sample has around 170,000 clones, 85% to 90% seen once; the top ten hold roughly 10%. This material consisted of peripheral blood, taken 28 days after the second AZD1222 dose. Every receptor here comes from an adult who received the AZD1222 COVID-19 vaccine.

This sequence joins TRBV18 and TRBJ1-5; D is possibly TRBD1 (5 bases). V lost 6 bases to trimming and J lost 4 bases, with 10 bases between them. The CDR3 consists of 13 residues. From germline, CDR1 is KGHSH and CDR2 LQKENI. CDR3 protein: CASSHDRNQPQHF. The DNA of the CDR3 is TGTGCCAGCTCCCACGACAGAAATCAGCCCCAGCATTTT.

The chain carries TRBV5-5 and TRBJ2-7; 7 bases match TRBD2. Trimming removed 2 bases from V and 0 bases from J; junction bases left unmatched: 2. Germline CDR1 SGHKS, CDR2 YYEKEE (reference sequence). The CDR3 is 14 amino acids. The CDR3 DNA reads as TGTGCCAGCAGCTTCTGGGACTACTCCTACGAGCAGTACTTC. Protein product: CASSFWDYSYEQYF.

The V call is TRBV18, the J call TRBJ2-7; 7 bases map to TRBD1. CDR1 KGHSH and CDR2 LQKENI come from the germline V gene. V dropped 6 bases and J dropped 0; count of bases not matched to a gene: 8. This CDR3 is 15 amino acids long. The CDR3: CASSPGQFTSYEQYF. Here the CDR3 DNA reads TGTGCCAGCTCCCCGGGACAGTTCACCTCCTACGAGCAGTACTTC.

This clone was seen only a few times. This chain links TRBV19 with TRBJ1-5, with D perhaps TRBD1 (5 bases). Trimming pared 0 bases from V and 1 base from J, leaving 10 bases between. The CDR3 contains 16 residues. Per the germline V gene, CDR1 is LNHDA and CDR2 is SQIVND (reference sequence). In DNA form, the CDR3 reads TGTGCCAGTAGTATAGAGTCGGGGGGAAGCAATCAGCCCCAGCATTTT. Its protein product is CASSIESGGSNQPQHF.

CDR3 protein: CASSLFRGGGNSNQPQHF. In DNA, the CDR3 is TGTGCCAGCAGCTTATTCAGGGGTGGAGGGAACAGCAATCAGCCCCAGCATTTT. The chain carries TRBV7-2 and TRBJ1-5; a possible D gene is TRBD1 (6 bases). Germline assignment: CDR1 SGHTA and CDR2 FQGNSA. V was cut by 2 bases and J by 1 base, with 18 bases left in between. The CDR3 runs to 18 residues. The whole variable domain, filled in from reference TRBV7-2 and TRBJ1-5, reads GAGVSQSPSNKVTEKGKDVELRCDPISGHTALYWYRQSLGQGLEFLIYFQGNSAPDKSGLPSDRFSAERTGGSVSTLTIQRTQQEDSAVYLCASSLFRGGGNSNQPQHFGDGTRLSIL.

The rearrangement links TRBV9 to TRBJ1-2; D gene uncertain. V gave up 2 bases and J gave up 0 bases, with 5 bases separating them. The CDR3 consists of 13 residues. Germline V gives CDR1 SGDLS, CDR2 YYNGEE. The CDR3 spells CASSVDPNYGYTF. The CDR3 DNA reads TGTGCCAGCAGCGTTGATCCTAACTATGGCTACACCTTC.

The chain combines TRBV5-6 with TRBJ1-2; D gene ambiguous. Germline V gives CDR1 SGHDT, CDR2 YYEEEE. The CDR3 spans 11 residues. V lost 5 bases, J lost 7 bases, and 9 bases lay in between. This CDR3 is CASRGRRGYTF. The DNA of the CDR3 is TGTGCCAGCAGGGGCCGGCGTGGCTACACCTTC.

This chain connects TRBV27 to TRBJ2-3, with no clear D. The CDR3 spans 14 residues. Trimming shortened V by 6 bases and J by 0 bases, and 10 bases separated the two germline ends. CDR1 is MNHEY, CDR2 SMNVEV, per germline (reference sequence). This CDR3 reads CASRPISSTDTQYF. For the CDR3, the DNA is TGTGCCAGCAGACCCATTTCTAGCACAGATACGCAGTATTTT.

This clone has a single count. The chain is built from TRBV6-6 and TRBJ1-6; possibly TRBD1 for D (6 bases). This CDR3 spans 15 amino acids. Per the germline V gene, CDR1 is MNHNY and CDR2 is SVGAGI (reference sequence). V dropped 6 bases and J dropped 10 bases, with 19 bases sitting between them. The CDR3 DNA is TGTGCCAGCAGCCCCAACGGGGGCAATTTATCACCCCTCCACTTT. It specifies CASSPNGGNLSPLHF.

This sequence joins TRBV30 and TRBJ1-4, with a weak D call TRBD1 (5 bases). The CDR3 totals 15 residues. The ends were cut back, 0 bases at V and 8 bases at J, with 16 bases in the middle. Germline-derived CDR1 and CDR2 are GTSNPN and SVGIG (reference sequence). The CDR3, as DNA: TGTGCCTGGAGTGTATTCCGGGGGGTAGGGGAAAAACTGTTTTTT. Residues: CAWSVFRGVGEKLFF.

The chain uses TRBV5-1 and TRBJ2-6; D uncertain. Germline V lookup: CDR1 SGHRS, CDR2 YFSETQ. The CDR3 loop spans 16 amino acids. Trimming removed 0 bases from V and 4 bases from J, with 11 bases in between. CDR3: CASSLDGVAGANVLTF. CDR3 nucleotide sequence: TGCGCCAGCAGCTTGGATGGGGTTGCCGGGGCCAACGTCCTGACTTTC.

V usage is TRBV19 and J usage is TRBJ1-1, with a tentative D call TRBD1 (5 bases). Germline assignment: CDR1 LNHDA and CDR2 SQIVND (reference sequence). The CDR3 has 14 residues. The V end lost 3 bases, the J end lost 3 bases, and 11 bases lay between the germline ends. CDR3 in DNA: TGTGCCAGTAGTATTGCAGGGTTGGACACTGAAGCTTTCTTT. It yields the protein CASSIAGLDTEAFF.

This clone was found a few times. The chain recombines TRBV28 with TRBJ1-1; TRBD1 is a possible D gene (5 bases). Germline V gene data show CDR1 as MDHEN and CDR2 as SYDVKM. The V gene lost 6 bases and the J gene lost 5 bases, with 13 bases spanning the gap. The CDR3 consists of 13 residues. CDR3 DNA: TGTGCCAGCAGGCAGGGTTTTAGTACTGAAGCTTTCTTT. Protein: CASRQGFSTEAFF.

The gene calls are TRBV10-3 and TRBJ2-3; TRBD1 might be the D (5 bases). The length of the CDR3 is 14 residues. Germline CDR1 ENHRY, CDR2 SYGVKD. V lost 7 bases, J lost 5 bases, and 16 bases lay in between. The CDR3 is CAITPDTALDTQYF. For the CDR3, the DNA is TGTGCCATCACCCCGGACACTGCTCTAGATACGCAGTATTTT.

V gene TRBV7-2 combines with J gene TRBJ2-1; TRBD2 aligns across 8 bases. Germline CDR1 is SGHTA and CDR2 is FQGNSA. Trimming cost V 2 bases and J 8 bases; bases outside gene matches: 14. The CDR3 has 17 amino acids. This CDR3 is CASSLTGGAVIIDEQFF. DNA of the CDR3: TGTGCCAGCAGCTTAACCGGGGGGGCAGTGATCATCGATGAGCAGTTCTTC. The full variable domain, completed using reference TRBV7-2 and TRBJ2-1, is GAGVSQSPSNKVTEKGKDVELRCDPISGHTALYWYRQSLGQGLEFLIYFQGNSAPDKSGLPSDRFSAERTGGSVSTLTIQRTQQEDSAVYLCASSLTGGAVIIDEQFFGPGTRLTVL.

The genes are TRBV19 and TRBJ2-7; TRBD1 agrees at 8 bases. V was clipped by 8 bases and J by 3 bases; unmatched bases: 9. Germline assignment: CDR1 LNHDA and CDR2 SQIVND (reference sequence). This CDR3 is built from 14 residues. CDR3 nucleotide sequence: TGTGCCAGTTCGCAGGGGACAGGCCGCTACGAGCAGTACTTC. Its protein is CASSQGTGRYEQYF.

This clone came up a few times. V and J are TRBV19 and TRBJ1-2, with TRBD1 identical over 7 bases. Unmatched junction bases numbered 6, after V lost 3 bases and J lost 2 bases. Germline lookup yields CDR1 LNHDA and CDR2 SQIVND (reference sequence). The CDR3 runs to 15 residues. The CDR3: CASSIHRGRNYGYTF. As DNA, the CDR3 is TGTGCCAGTAGTATCCATAGGGGGCGCAACTATGGCTACACCTTC.

This clone was counted between two and nine times. V is TRBV19 and J is TRBJ1-5; 8 bases are shared with TRBD1. The CDR3 is 15 amino acids. V dropped 2 bases and J dropped 7; count of bases not matched to a gene: 7. Germline V lookup: CDR1 LNHDA, CDR2 SQIVND (reference sequence). In DNA, the CDR3 is TGTGCCAGTAGTATATCAGGGGGCGCGAAACAGCCCCAGCATTTT. Translated: CASSISGGAKQPQHF.

The chain recombines TRBV15 with TRBJ1-4; D ambiguous. Trimming took 0 bases from V and 8 from J, leaving 19 bases between them. The CDR3 is 17 amino acids. The germline gives CDR1 LNHNV, CDR2 YYDKDF (reference sequence). CDR3 in amino acids: CATSRDKYTDQEEKLFF. In nucleotides, the CDR3 is TGTGCCACCAGCAGAGATAAGTATACGGACCAAGAAGAAAAACTGTTTTTT.

V gene TRBV7-6 combines with J gene TRBJ2-3; 13 nucleotides line up with TRBD2. J gave up 4 bases and V 7 bases, and 23 bases lay outside the gene matches. Germline lookup yields CDR1 SGHVS and CDR2 FNYEAQ. This CDR3 comprises 21 residues. DNA for the CDR3: TGTGCCAGCACCTGGACATCGGGGACTAGCGGGGCCCTCGGAGGGGCAGATACGCAGTATTTT. Encoded protein: CASTWTSGTSGALGGADTQYF. Full variable domain (remainder filled in from reference TRBV7-6 and TRBJ2-3): GAGVSQSPRYKVTKRGQDVALRCDPISGHVSLYWYRQALGQGPEFLTYFNYEAQQDKSGLPNDRFSAERPEGSISTLTIQRTEQRDSAMYRCASTWTSGTSGALGGADTQYFGPGTRLTVL.

This clone was seen a handful of times. The chain carries TRBV2 and TRBJ1-2, with TRBD1 matching 8 bases. The V gene end was trimmed by 4 bases and the J gene end by 0 bases; junction bases not matched to a gene: 7. This CDR3 is built from 16 residues. CDR1 and CDR2 (germline): SNHLY, FYNNEI. The CDR3 reads CASSAGTGYSNYGYTF. The CDR3 DNA follows: TGTGCCAGCAGTGCCGGGACAGGATACTCTAACTATGGCTACACCTTC.

The CDR3 sequence is CASSFTTGEQFF. DNA of the CDR3: TGTGCCAGCAGTTTTACTACGGGTGAGCAGTTCTTC. The chain joins TRBV6-5 to TRBJ2-1; D remains ambiguous. The germline V gene encodes CDR1 MNHEY and CDR2 SVGAGI. The length of the CDR3 is 12 residues. V lost 4 bases to trimming and J lost 9 bases, with 10 bases between them.